The 15 T cell receptor beta chains below were found in one sample sequenced in a study of T cell responses to AZD1222 COVID-19 vaccine (dated by TCRdb to about 2021). Libraries were constructed by the immunoSEQ multiplex PCR assay. TCRdb re-hosts the immuneACCESS table, in-frame sequences only. Its copies lack some clones; in the studies checked, an unresolved V gene accounts for under half of them, and the cause for the rest is not known. The sample table contains about 150,000 clones; only one count was recorded for more than 80% of them. The ten largest clones take up more than 3% of the sample. The sample's time point, from its label and the paper: about 28 days (+/-7) after the second vaccine dose. The specimen was peripheral blood, collected 28 days after the second AZD1222 dose. These receptors were obtained from an adult who received the AZD1222 COVID-19 vaccine.

This clone has just a few counts. The chain carries TRBV19 and TRBJ2-7; a weak D match, TRBD1 (6 bases). The CDR3 sequence is 13 residues long. The V and J ends lost 5 bases and 2 bases respectively, with 10 bases between them. Germline loops: CDR1 LNHDA, CDR2 SQIVND (reference sequence). CDR3 coding DNA: TGTGCCAGTAGTTCACAGGGAGCCTACGAGCAGTACTTC. Residues: CASSSQGAYEQYF.

The V gene is TRBV4-2, the J gene TRBJ2-3; 12 nucleotides align to TRBD2. Germline-derived CDR1 and CDR2 are LGHNA and YNFKEQ. Trimming removed 3 bases from V and 0 bases from J; junction bases left unmatched: 4. The CDR3 is made up of 17 amino acids. The CDR3 bases are TGTGCCAGCAGCCAGCCCGGGACTAGCGGGAGCACAGATACGCAGTATTTT. Translating gives CASSQPGTSGSTDTQYF.

CDR3 sequence: CASTTSGISYNEQFF. DNA of the CDR3: TGTGCCAGCACGACTAGCGGGATTTCCTACAATGAGCAGTTCTTC. The V and J genes are TRBV6-6 and TRBJ2-1; 11 bases map to TRBD2. With V trimmed by 7 bases and J by 1 base, 3 bases remained unmatched. The germline V gene encodes CDR1 MNHNY and CDR2 SVGAGI (reference sequence). The CDR3 is 15 residues long.

The CDR3 here is CASSEQGREGSRPQHF. The DNA of the CDR3 is TGTGCCAGCAGTGAACAAGGCAGGGAGGGGTCCCGGCCCCAGCATTTT. The V call is TRBV6-1, the J call TRBJ1-5; perhaps TRBD1 as D (5 bases). Germline lookup yields CDR1 MNHNS and CDR2 SASEGT. V lost 2 bases to trimming and J lost 9 bases, with 20 bases between them. CDR3 length equals 16 residues.

CDR3 amino acids: CASSFGQGDTIYF. In nucleotides, the CDR3 is TGTGCCAGCAGTTTCGGCCAGGGGGACACCATATATTTT. The V gene is TRBV12-3 or TRBV12-4, the J gene TRBJ1-3; 7 bases are a match to TRBD1. This CDR3 spans 13 amino acids. With V trimmed by 3 bases and J by 8 bases, 4 bases remained unmatched.

In its sample, this clone was seen a few times. The rearrangement joins TRBV10-2 to TRBJ1-5; weak D call: TRBD1 (6 bases). The CDR3 covers 16 residues. Germline V lookup: CDR1 WSHSY, CDR2 SAAADI. V gave up 2 bases and J gave up 4 bases, with 15 bases separating them. CDR3 nucleotide sequence: TGCGCCAGCAGTGAGGGGAGGGCGACAGGTAATCAGCCCCAGCATTTT. It codes for CASSEGRATGNQPQHF.

This chain joins TRBV30 and TRBJ1-4; the match to TRBD1 covers 7 bases. Looked up from germline, CDR1 is GTSNPN and CDR2 is SVGIG (reference sequence). V trimming: 3 bases; J trimming: 6 bases; junction bases outside the gene matches: 4. The CDR3 has 13 residues. In nucleotides, the CDR3 is TGTGCCTGGAGCCAGGGGGGTGATGAAAAACTGTTTTTT. It yields the protein CAWSQGGDEKLFF.

The chain is built from TRBV13 and TRBJ1-2; D call uncertain. The germline gives CDR1 PRHDT, CDR2 FYEKMQ (reference sequence). The CDR3 length is 16 residues. Trimming took off 5 bases at V and 4 bases at J, with 20 bases between the two ends. The CDR3 spells CASSASVVDWAYGYTF. CDR3 DNA sequence: TGTGCCAGCAGCGCTAGTGTGGTAGACTGGGCCTATGGCTACACCTTC.

This clone showed up just once. This chain joins TRBV27 and TRBJ2-3; TRBD1 might be the D (5 bases). CDR1 is MNHEY, CDR2 SMNVEV, per germline (reference sequence). This CDR3 is 12 amino acids long. The ends were cut back, 6 bases at V and 3 bases at J, with 7 bases in the middle. The CDR3 DNA follows: TGTGCCAGCAGGAAGGGGACAGATACGCAGTATTTT. This codes for CASRKGTDTQYF.

The sample holds one count of this clone. The chain has TRBV6-1 and TRBJ1-4, with TRBD1 as a possible D gene (5 bases). The CDR3 is 15 residues long. Trimming took off 0 bases at V and 7 bases at J, with 12 bases between the two ends. Germline loops: CDR1 MNHNS, CDR2 SASEGT. CDR3 loop: CASSEAGGLGEKLFF. CDR3 bases: TGTGCCAGCAGTGAAGCGGGGGGTCTAGGTGAAAAACTGTTTTTT.

The V and J genes are TRBV7-9 and TRBJ2-1; no clear D. V was clipped by 4 bases and J by 0 bases, with 13 bases between them. Per germline, CDR1 SEHNR and CDR2 FQNEAQ (reference sequence). This CDR3 has 16 amino acids. The DNA for the CDR3 is TGTGCCAGCAGCTCGAGGCGGCAAGCCTCCTACAATGAGCAGTTCTTC. Amino acid sequence: CASSSRRQASYNEQFF. Together with reference TRBV7-9 and TRBJ2-1, the CDR3 gives the full variable domain: DTGVSQNPRHKITKRGQNVTFRCDPISEHNRLYWYRQTLGQGPEFLTYFQNEAQLEKSRLLSDRFSAERPKGSFSTLEIQRTEQGDSAMYLCASSSRRQASYNEQFFGPGTRLTVL.

The chain couples TRBV10-1 to TRBJ1-1, with D uncertain. Germline V gives CDR1 WNHNN, CDR2 SYGVQD (reference sequence). The ends were cut back, 2 bases at V and 0 bases at J, with 7 bases in the middle. The CDR3 totals 14 residues. The CDR3 loop is CASSEASMNTEAFF. CDR3 nucleotides: TGCGCCAGCAGTGAGGCCAGTATGAACACTGAAGCTTTCTTT.

V is TRBV11-2 and J is TRBJ1-1; 9 positions match TRBD1. From germline, CDR1 is SGHAT and CDR2 FQNNGV. With 2 bases clipped from V and 3 bases from J, the junction kept 4 bases outside the gene matches. CDR3 length equals 15 residues. This chain's CDR3 is CASSLLTGGYTEAFF. CDR3 DNA sequence: TGTGCCAGCAGCTTACTGACAGGGGGGTACACTGAAGCTTTCTTT. The variable domain in full, completed from reference TRBV11-2 and TRBJ1-1, reads EAGVAQSPRYKIIEKRQSVAFWCNPISGHATLYWYQQILGQGPKLLIQFQNNGVVDDSQLPKDRFSAERLKGVDSTLKIQPAKLEDSAVYLCASSLLTGGYTEAFFGQGTRLTVV.

This sequence joins TRBV7-2 and TRBJ1-4, with TRBD1 matching over 8 bases. The CDR3 length is 19 residues. Germline CDR1 is SGHTA and CDR2 is FQGNSA. Germline trimming cut 5 bases from V and 6 bases from J; bases unmatched to any gene: 20. In nucleotides, the CDR3 is TGTGCCAGCAGCCCTAGTGGCCCCCACGCAGGGGGCCTGGATGAAAAACTGTTTTTT. This sequence encodes CASSPSGPHAGGLDEKLFF. Together with reference TRBV7-2 and TRBJ1-4, the CDR3 gives the full variable domain: GAGVSQSPSNKVTEKGKDVELRCDPISGHTALYWYRQSLGQGLEFLIYFQGNSAPDKSGLPSDRFSAERTGGSVSTLTIQRTQQEDSAVYLCASSPSGPHAGGLDEKLFFGSGTQLSVL.

The CDR3 bases are TGTGCCATCAGTGAACCCCCGGGACAGGGCGGTGATGAGCAGTTCTTC. Protein product: CAISEPPGQGGDEQFF. J is TRBJ2-1 and V is TRBV10-3, with 9 nucleotides matching TRBD1. Germline V gene sequence: CDR1 ENHRY, CDR2 SYGVKD. The ends lost 3 bases at V and 8 bases at J; junction bases unmatched: 11. This CDR3 contains 16 residues.